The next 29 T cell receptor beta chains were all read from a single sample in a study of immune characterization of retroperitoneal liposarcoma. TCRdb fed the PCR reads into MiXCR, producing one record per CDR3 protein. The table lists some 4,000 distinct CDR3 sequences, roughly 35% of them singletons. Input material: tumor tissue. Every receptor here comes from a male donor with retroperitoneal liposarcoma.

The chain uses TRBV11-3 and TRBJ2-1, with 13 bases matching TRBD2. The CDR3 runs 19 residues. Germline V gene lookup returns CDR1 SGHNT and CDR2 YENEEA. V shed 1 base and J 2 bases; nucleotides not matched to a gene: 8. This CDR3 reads CASSLGGLAGEGAYNEQFF. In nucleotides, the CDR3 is TGTGCCAGCAGCTTAGGCGGACTAGCGGGAGAGGGGGCCTACAATGAGCAGTTCTTC.

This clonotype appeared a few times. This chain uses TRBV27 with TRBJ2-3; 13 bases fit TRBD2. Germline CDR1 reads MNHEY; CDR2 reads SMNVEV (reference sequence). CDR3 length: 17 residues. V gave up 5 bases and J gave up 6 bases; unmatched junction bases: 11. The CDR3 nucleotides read TGTGCCAGCAGTCCCCCCGGGACTAGCGGGATCAATGATACGCAGTATTTT. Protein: CASSPPGTSGINDTQYF.

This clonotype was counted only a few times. Here the CDR3 reads CASSEQDLVGEQYF. The CDR3 nucleotides read TGTGCCAGCAGTGAACAGGACCTCGTGGGGGAGCAGTACTTC. J is TRBJ2-7 and V is TRBV6-1; D is undetermined. Trimming cost V 2 bases and J 7 bases, with 15 bases left between them. Germline V gene lookup returns CDR1 MNHNS and CDR2 SASEGT. CDR3 size: 14 residues.

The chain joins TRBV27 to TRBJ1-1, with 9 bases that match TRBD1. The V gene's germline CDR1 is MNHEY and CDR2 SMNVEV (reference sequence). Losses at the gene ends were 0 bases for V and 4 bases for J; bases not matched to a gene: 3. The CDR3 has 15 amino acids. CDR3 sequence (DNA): TGTGCCAGCAGTTTATCGGGACAGGGACGCACTGAAGCTTTCTTT. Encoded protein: CASSLSGQGRTEAFF.

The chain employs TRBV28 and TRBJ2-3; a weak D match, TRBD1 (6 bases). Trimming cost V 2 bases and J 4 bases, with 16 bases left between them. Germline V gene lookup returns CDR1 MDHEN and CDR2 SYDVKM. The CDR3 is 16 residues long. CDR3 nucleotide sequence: TGTGCCAGCAGTTTAATCGGGCAGGGGAGTTCAGATACGCAGTATTTT. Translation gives CASSLIGQGSSDTQYF. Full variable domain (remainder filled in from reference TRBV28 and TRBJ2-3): DVKVTQSSRYLVKRTGEKVFLECVQDMDHENMFWYRQDPGLGLRLIYFSYDVKMKEKGDIPEGYSVSREKKERFSLILESASTNQTSMYLCASSLIGQGSSDTQYFGPGTRLTVL.

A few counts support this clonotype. The CDR3 region has the DNA TGTGCCAGCAGCTTGGGGTTGGGGGCGGGCCAAGAGACCCAGTACTTC. It codes for CASSLGLGAGQETQYF. The V call is TRBV7-6, the J call TRBJ2-5, with D perhaps TRBD1 (6 bases). Germline loops: CDR1 SGHVS, CDR2 FNYEAQ. The length of the CDR3 is 16 residues. V gave up 3 bases and J gave up 1 base, with 15 bases separating them.

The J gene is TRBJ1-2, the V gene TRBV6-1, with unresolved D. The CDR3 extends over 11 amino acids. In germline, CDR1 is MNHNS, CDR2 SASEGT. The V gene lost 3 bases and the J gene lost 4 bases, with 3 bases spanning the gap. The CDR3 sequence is CASSDIYGYTF. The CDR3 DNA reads TGTGCCAGCAGTGACATCTATGGCTACACCTTC.

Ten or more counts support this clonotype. CDR3 nucleotide sequence: TGTGCCAGCAGCGAGGAAGGTAGCGGGATGTCTGAGCAGTTCTTC. As protein: CASSEEGSGMSEQFF. This chain uses TRBV7-3 with TRBJ2-1, with 8 bases fitting TRBD2. The CDR3 consists of 15 residues. V shed 5 bases and J 9 bases; nucleotides not matched to a gene: 12. From germline, CDR1 is SGHTA and CDR2 FQGTGA.

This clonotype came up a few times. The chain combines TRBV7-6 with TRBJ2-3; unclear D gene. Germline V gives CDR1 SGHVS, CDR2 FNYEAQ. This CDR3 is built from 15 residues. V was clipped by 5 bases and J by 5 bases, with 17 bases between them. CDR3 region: CASSPGGPARDTQYF. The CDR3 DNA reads TGTGCCAGCAGCCCCGGTGGGCCGGCTAGAGATACGCAGTATTTT.

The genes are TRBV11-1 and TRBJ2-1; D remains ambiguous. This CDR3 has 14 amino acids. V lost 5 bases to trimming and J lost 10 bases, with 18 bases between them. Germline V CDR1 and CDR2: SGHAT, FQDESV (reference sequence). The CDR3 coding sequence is TGTGCCAGCAGCGTACCCGGGTACTCTGGAGAGCAGTTCTTC. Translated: CASSVPGYSGEQFF.

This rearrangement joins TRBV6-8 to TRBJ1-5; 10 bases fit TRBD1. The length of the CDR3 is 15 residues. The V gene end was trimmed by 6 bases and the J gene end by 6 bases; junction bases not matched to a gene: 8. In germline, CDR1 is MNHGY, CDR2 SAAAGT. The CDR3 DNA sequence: TGTGCCAGCAGGGGGGGACAGGGGCACACTCAGCCCCAGCATTTT. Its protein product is CASRGGQGHTQPQHF.

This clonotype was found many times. The CDR3 loop is CASSLSGWSETQFF. The CDR3 DNA follows: TGTGCCAGCAGCTTGTCAGGGTGGTCCGAGACCCAGTTCTTC. The chain employs TRBV7-2 and TRBJ2-1; TRBD1 is a possible D gene (5 bases). CDR1 is SGHTA and CDR2 is FQGNSA in the germline V gene. This CDR3 spans 14 amino acids. V was pared by 3 bases and J by 13 bases, with 19 bases between.

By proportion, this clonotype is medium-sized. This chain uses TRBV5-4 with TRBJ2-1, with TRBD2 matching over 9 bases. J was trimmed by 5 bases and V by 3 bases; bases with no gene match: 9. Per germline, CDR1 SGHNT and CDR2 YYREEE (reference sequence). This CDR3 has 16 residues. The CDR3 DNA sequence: TGTGCCAGCAGCTATGTAGCGGGAGCTGTCAACAATGAGCAGTTCTTC. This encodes CASSYVAGAVNNEQFF. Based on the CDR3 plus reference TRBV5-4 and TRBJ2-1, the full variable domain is ETGVTQSPTHLIKTRGQQVTLRCSSQSGHNTVSWYQQALGQGPQFIFQYYREEENGRGNFPPRFSGLQFPNYSSELNVNALELDDSALYLCASSYVAGAVNNEQFFGPGTRLTVL.

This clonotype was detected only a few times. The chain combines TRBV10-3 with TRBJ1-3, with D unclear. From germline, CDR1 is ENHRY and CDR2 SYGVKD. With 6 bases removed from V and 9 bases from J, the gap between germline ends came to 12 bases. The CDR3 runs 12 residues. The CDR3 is CAIRSTTGTIYF. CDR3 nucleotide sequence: TGTGCCATCAGGTCCACGACGGGCACCATATATTTT.

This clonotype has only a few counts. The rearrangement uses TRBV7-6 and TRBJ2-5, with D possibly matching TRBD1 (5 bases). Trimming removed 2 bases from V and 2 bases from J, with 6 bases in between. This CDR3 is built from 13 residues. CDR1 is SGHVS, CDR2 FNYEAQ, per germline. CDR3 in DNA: TGTGCCAGCAGCTTACGACAGCAAGAGACCCAGTACTTC. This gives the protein CASSLRQQETQYF.

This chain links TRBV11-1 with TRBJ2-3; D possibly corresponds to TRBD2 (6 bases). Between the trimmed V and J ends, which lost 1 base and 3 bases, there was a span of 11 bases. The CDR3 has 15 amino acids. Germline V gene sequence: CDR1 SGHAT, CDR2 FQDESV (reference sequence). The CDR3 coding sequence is TGTGCCAGCAGCTTAGTGGGCGGGATGACAGATACGCAGTATTTT. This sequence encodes CASSLVGGMTDTQYF.

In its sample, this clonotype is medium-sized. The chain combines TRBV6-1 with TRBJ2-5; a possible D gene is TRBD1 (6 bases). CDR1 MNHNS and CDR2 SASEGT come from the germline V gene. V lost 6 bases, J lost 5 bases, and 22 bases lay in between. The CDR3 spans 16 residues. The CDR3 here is CASSPATGEGEETQYF. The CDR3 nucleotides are TGTGCCAGCAGCCCAGCGACAGGAGAGGGAGAGGAGACCCAGTACTTC.

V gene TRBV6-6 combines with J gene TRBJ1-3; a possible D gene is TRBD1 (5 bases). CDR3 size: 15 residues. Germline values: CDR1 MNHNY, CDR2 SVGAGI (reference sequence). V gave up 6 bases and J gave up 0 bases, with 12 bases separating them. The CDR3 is CASRPDIYSGNTIYF. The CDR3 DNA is TGTGCCAGCAGACCGGACATATACTCTGGAAACACCATATATTTT.

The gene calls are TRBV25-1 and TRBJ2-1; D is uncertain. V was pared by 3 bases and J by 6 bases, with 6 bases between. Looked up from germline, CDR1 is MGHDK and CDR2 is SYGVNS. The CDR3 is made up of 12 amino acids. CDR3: CASSDDSNEQFF. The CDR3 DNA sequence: TGTGCCAGCAGTGATGACTCCAATGAGCAGTTCTTC.

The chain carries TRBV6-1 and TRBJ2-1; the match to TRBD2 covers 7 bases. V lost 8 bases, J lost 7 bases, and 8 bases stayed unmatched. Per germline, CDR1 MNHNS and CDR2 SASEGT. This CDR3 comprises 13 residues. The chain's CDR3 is CASREAPGNEQFF. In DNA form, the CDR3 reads TGTGCCAGCCGGGAGGCCCCGGGGAATGAGCAGTTCTTC.

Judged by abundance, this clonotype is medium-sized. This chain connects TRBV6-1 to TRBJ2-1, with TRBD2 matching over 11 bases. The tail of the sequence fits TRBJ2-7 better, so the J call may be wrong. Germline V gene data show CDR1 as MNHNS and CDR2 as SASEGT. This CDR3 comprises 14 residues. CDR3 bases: TGTGCCAGTCATAGCGGGAGGGCCTACAATGAGCAGTACTTC. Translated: CASHSGRAYNEQYF.

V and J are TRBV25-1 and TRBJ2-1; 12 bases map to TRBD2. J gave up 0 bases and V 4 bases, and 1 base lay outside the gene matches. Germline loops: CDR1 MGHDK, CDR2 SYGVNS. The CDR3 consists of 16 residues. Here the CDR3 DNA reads TGTGCCAGCAGTGTACTAGCGGGGGGCTCCTACAATGAGCAGTTCTTC. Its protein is CASSVLAGGSYNEQFF. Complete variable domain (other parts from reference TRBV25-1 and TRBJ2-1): EADIYQTPRYLVIGTGKKITLECSQTMGHDKMYWYQQDPGMELHLIHYSYGVNSTEKGDLSSESTVSRIRTEHFPLTLESARPSHTSQYLCASSVLAGGSYNEQFFGPGTRLTVL.

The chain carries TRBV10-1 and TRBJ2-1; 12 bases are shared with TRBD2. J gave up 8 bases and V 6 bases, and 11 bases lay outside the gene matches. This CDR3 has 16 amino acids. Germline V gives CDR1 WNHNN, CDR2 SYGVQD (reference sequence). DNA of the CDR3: TGCGCCAGCAGGGACCCTAGCGGGGGGGCCGAAGATGAGCAGTTCTTC. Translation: CASRDPSGGAEDEQFF.

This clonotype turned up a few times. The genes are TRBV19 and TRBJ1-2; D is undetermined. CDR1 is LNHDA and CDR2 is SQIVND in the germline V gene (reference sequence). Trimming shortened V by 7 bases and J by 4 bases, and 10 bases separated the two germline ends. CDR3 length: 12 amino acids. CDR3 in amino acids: CASTEAGYGYTF. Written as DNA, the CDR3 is TGTGCCAGTACGGAGGCTGGCTATGGCTACACCTTC.

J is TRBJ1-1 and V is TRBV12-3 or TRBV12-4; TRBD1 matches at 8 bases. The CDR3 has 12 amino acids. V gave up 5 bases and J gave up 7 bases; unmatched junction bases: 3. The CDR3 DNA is TGTGCCAGCAGTCCAGGGACAGGTGAAGCTTTCTTT. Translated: CASSPGTGEAFF.

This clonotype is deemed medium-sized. The DNA of the CDR3 is TGTGCCAGCAGCCAACGGGGGGTTAGCACAGATACGCAGTATTTT. Translating gives CASSQRGVSTDTQYF. The chain carries TRBV7-3 and TRBJ2-3; TRBD2 agrees at 7 bases. With 5 bases clipped from V and 0 bases from J, the junction kept 5 bases outside the gene matches. The CDR3 loop spans 15 amino acids. From germline, CDR1 is SGHTA and CDR2 FQGTGA.

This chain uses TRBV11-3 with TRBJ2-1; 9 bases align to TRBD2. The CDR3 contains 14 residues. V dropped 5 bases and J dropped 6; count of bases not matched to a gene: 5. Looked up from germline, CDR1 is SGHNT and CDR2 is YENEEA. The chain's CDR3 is CASSNTAGGNEQFF. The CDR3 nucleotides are TGTGCCAGCAGCAACACAGCGGGAGGCAATGAGCAGTTCTTC.

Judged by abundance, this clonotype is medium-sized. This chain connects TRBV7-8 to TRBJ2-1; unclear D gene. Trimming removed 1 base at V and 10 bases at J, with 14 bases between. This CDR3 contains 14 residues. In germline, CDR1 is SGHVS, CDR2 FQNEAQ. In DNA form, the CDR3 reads TGTGCCAGCAGCTTAGTCAGTCCTTCCTACGAGCAGTTCTTC. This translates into CASSLVSPSYEQFF.

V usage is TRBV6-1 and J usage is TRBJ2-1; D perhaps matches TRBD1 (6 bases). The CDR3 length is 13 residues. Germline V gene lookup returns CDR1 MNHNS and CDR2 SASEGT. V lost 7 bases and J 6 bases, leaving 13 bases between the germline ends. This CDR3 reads CASTLLGGNEQFF. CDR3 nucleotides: TGTGCCAGCACTCTCTTAGGGGGCAATGAGCAGTTCTTC.